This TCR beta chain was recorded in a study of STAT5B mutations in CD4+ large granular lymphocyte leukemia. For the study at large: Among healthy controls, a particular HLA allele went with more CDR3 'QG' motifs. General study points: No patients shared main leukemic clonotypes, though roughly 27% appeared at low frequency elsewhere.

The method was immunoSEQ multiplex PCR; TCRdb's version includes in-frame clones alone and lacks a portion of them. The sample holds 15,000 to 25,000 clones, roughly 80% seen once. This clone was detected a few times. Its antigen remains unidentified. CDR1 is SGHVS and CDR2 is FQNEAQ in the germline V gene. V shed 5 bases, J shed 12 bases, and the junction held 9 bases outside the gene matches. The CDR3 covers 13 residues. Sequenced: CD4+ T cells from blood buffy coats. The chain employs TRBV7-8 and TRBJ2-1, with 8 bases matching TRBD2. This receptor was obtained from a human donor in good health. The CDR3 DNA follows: TGTGCCAGCAGCCAACAGCGGGAGTTAAGGCAGTTCTTC. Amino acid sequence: CASSQQRELRQFF.